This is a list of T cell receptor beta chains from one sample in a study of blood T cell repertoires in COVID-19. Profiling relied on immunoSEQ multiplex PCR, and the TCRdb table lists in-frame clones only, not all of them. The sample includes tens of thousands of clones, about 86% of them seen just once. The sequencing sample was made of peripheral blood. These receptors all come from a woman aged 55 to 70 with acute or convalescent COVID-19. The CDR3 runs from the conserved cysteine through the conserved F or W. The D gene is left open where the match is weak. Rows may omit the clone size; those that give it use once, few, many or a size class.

CDR3nt: TGTGCCAGCAGTAACCGGGCAGGGGGACAGCCCCAGCATTTT
CDR3aa: CASSNRAGGQPQHF
j_gene: TRBJ1-5
len: 14
abundance: .
v_gene: TRBV7-2
d_gene: TRBD1

CDR3nt: TGTGCCAGTAGTCCCCGAACACCCTATTGGACCGAGGGTAACACAGCAAAAAACACCGGGGAGCTGTTTTTT
CDR3aa: CASSPRTPYWTEGNTAKNTGELFF
j_gene: TRBJ2-2
len: 24
abundance: .
v_gene: TRBV19
d_gene: .

CDR3nt: TGTGCCAGCAGCGTAGGCGGCGGGAATGAGCAGTTCTTC
CDR3aa: CASSVGGGNEQFF
j_gene: TRBJ2-1
len: 13
abundance: .
v_gene: TRBV9
d_gene: .

CDR3nt: TGCGCCAGCAGTGTAACCGGGACAGGGGTCTTCGAGCAGTACTTC
CDR3aa: CASSVTGTGVFEQYF
j_gene: TRBJ2-7
len: 15
abundance: .
v_gene: TRBV10-1
d_gene: TRBD1

CDR3nt: TGTGCCAGTAGTAAAAGGGCGGGACTAGCCAACACCGGGGAGCTGTTTTTT
CDR3aa: CASSKRAGLANTGELFF
j_gene: TRBJ2-2
len: 17
abundance: .
v_gene: TRBV19
d_gene: TRBD2

CDR3nt: TGTGCCAGCAGCCCTAGCGGGAGTCAAGATACGCAGTATTTT
CDR3aa: CASSPSGSQDTQYF
j_gene: TRBJ2-3
len: 14
abundance: .
v_gene: TRBV3-1/TRBV3-2
d_gene: TRBD2

CDR3nt: TGTGCCAGCAGCACCCGGACAGGGTTAGGCTACACCTTC
CDR3aa: CASSTRTGLGYTF
j_gene: TRBJ1-2
len: 13
abundance: once
v_gene: TRBV11-2
d_gene: TRBD1

CDR3nt: TGCAGCGTTTGGGGACAGGGGCAAGAGACCCAGTACTTC
CDR3aa: CSVWGQGQETQYF
j_gene: TRBJ2-5
len: 13
abundance: .
v_gene: TRBV29-1
d_gene: TRBD1

CDR3nt: TGTGCCAGCAGCTTAAGGTCTAGCGGGAGCTCATCGGGAGAGCAGTACTTC
CDR3aa: CASSLRSSGSSSGEQYF
j_gene: TRBJ2-7
len: 17
abundance: .
v_gene: TRBV7-6
d_gene: TRBD2

CDR3nt: TGTGCCAGCAGCTCCCTCTCCGACAGGGGACTTAACACCGGGGAGCTGTTTTTT
CDR3aa: CASSSLSDRGLNTGELFF
j_gene: TRBJ2-2
len: 18
abundance: .
v_gene: TRBV5-6
d_gene: TRBD1

CDR3nt: TGCGCCAGCTCCGGGAACACCGGGGAGCTGTTTTTT
CDR3aa: CASSGNTGELFF
j_gene: TRBJ2-2
len: 12
abundance: .
v_gene: TRBV5-1
d_gene: .

CDR3nt: TGCGCCAGCAGCCCCAGTCAGGCCCTGAACACTGAAGCTTTCTTT
CDR3aa: CASSPSQALNTEAFF
j_gene: TRBJ1-1
len: 15
abundance: .
v_gene: TRBV5-1
d_gene: .

CDR3nt: TGTGCCAGCAGCTTAGGTAGCCTCCGGGGGGAGACCCAGTACTTC
CDR3aa: CASSLGSLRGETQYF
j_gene: TRBJ2-5
len: 15
abundance: .
v_gene: TRBV13
d_gene: .

CDR3nt: TGTGCCAGCAGCGTAGAGGATGTCGGGAGGGCCGGAGATACGCAGTATTTT
CDR3aa: CASSVEDVGRAGDTQYF
j_gene: TRBJ2-3
len: 17
abundance: .
v_gene: TRBV9
d_gene: TRBD2

CDR3nt: TGTGCCAGCAGCCAGGGTAGGGGGGAAGCTTTCTTT
CDR3aa: CASSQGRGEAFF
j_gene: TRBJ1-1
len: 12
abundance: .
v_gene: TRBV3-1/TRBV3-2
d_gene: .

CDR3nt: TGTGCCAGCAGCCTCAGGGGGAAGGGTGCTTATAATTCACCCCTCCACTTT
CDR3aa: CASSLRGKGAYNSPLHF
j_gene: TRBJ1-6
len: 17
abundance: .
v_gene: TRBV2
d_gene: TRBD1

CDR3nt: TGTGCCAGTAGTATGTCGAAGGAGCCGTATGGCTACACCTTC
CDR3aa: CASSMSKEPYGYTF
j_gene: TRBJ1-2
len: 14
abundance: .
v_gene: TRBV19
d_gene: .

CDR3nt: TGTGCCAGCTCCTGGGGGACAGGGGACCTCACTGAAGCTTTCTTT
CDR3aa: CASSWGTGDLTEAFF
j_gene: TRBJ1-1
len: 15
abundance: .
v_gene: TRBV18
d_gene: TRBD1

CDR3nt: TGCGCCAGCAGCTACCCCGGGACTAGCGACTGGAAAGAGACCCAGTACTTC
CDR3aa: CASSYPGTSDWKETQYF
j_gene: TRBJ2-5
len: 17
abundance: .
v_gene: TRBV5-1
d_gene: TRBD2

CDR3nt: TGCGCCAGCAGTTTTAGCGGGAGTGAAGTCGGGGAGCTGTTTTTT
CDR3aa: CASSFSGSEVGELFF
j_gene: TRBJ2-2
len: 15
abundance: .
v_gene: TRBV10-2
d_gene: TRBD2

CDR3nt: TGCAGCGTTGATGGGCAGACCACCACCTATGGCTACACCTTC
CDR3aa: CSVDGQTTTYGYTF
j_gene: TRBJ1-2
len: 14
abundance: .
v_gene: TRBV29-1
d_gene: .

CDR3nt: TGTGCCAGCAGCTTAGTTGTGGGACATCAAAACGCAACTAATGAAAAACTGTTTTTT
CDR3aa: CASSLVVGHQNATNEKLFF
j_gene: TRBJ1-4
len: 19
abundance: .
v_gene: TRBV11-3
d_gene: .

CDR3nt: TGTGCCAGCAGCTTAGCGCGCGGCAGGGAATCCTATGGCTACACCTTC
CDR3aa: CASSLARGRESYGYTF
j_gene: TRBJ1-2
len: 16
abundance: once
v_gene: TRBV7-2
d_gene: .

CDR3nt: TGTGCCTGGAGGGTCACATCCATCTATAATTCACCCCTCCACTTT
CDR3aa: CAWRVTSIYNSPLHF
j_gene: TRBJ1-6
len: 15
abundance: .
v_gene: TRBV30
d_gene: .

CDR3nt: TGTGCCAGCAGTATTATGGAGACCCAGTACTTC
CDR3aa: CASSIMETQYF
j_gene: TRBJ2-5
len: 11
abundance: .
v_gene: TRBV3-1/TRBV3-2
d_gene: .

CDR3nt: TGCGCCAGCAGCCAAGCGGCGGGGTTTGAAAGGGAGCAGTTCTTC
CDR3aa: CASSQAAGFEREQFF
j_gene: TRBJ2-1
len: 15
abundance: once
v_gene: TRBV4-1
d_gene: .

CDR3nt: TGTGCCAGTGGGACAGGAAAGAACACTGAAGCTTTCTTT
CDR3aa: CASGTGKNTEAFF
j_gene: TRBJ1-1
len: 13
abundance: .
v_gene: TRBV6-6
d_gene: TRBD1

CDR3nt: TGTGCCAGCAGTGAAGTGGGGGGTCGGAATTCACCCCTCCACTTT
CDR3aa: CASSEVGGRNSPLHF
j_gene: TRBJ1-6
len: 15
abundance: .
v_gene: TRBV6-1
d_gene: .

CDR3nt: TGTGCCAGTTTAGGGACACCTGGAAACACCATATATTTT
CDR3aa: CASLGTPGNTIYF
j_gene: TRBJ1-3
len: 13
abundance: once
v_gene: TRBV6-5
d_gene: .

CDR3nt: TGTGCCAGTAATCCAGGGACAGGTTCGACCCGCAATGAGCAGTTCTTC
CDR3aa: CASNPGTGSTRNEQFF
j_gene: TRBJ2-1
len: 16
abundance: .
v_gene: TRBV19
d_gene: TRBD1

CDR3nt: TGCGCCAGCAGCTTAGGGGGGGCCGATCAGCCCCAGCATTTT
CDR3aa: CASSLGGADQPQHF
j_gene: TRBJ1-5
len: 14
abundance: .
v_gene: TRBV5-1
d_gene: .

CDR3nt: TGTGCCACCAGCAGCAATATACTACCGACCTATGGCTACACCTTC
CDR3aa: CATSSNILPTYGYTF
j_gene: TRBJ1-2
len: 15
abundance: .
v_gene: TRBV15
d_gene: .

CDR3nt: TGTGCCAGCAGTTACTTCCAGGGCTGGACCGGGGAGCTGTTTTTT
CDR3aa: CASSYFQGWTGELFF
j_gene: TRBJ2-2
len: 15
abundance: .
v_gene: TRBV6-2/TRBV6-3
d_gene: .